These T cell receptor beta chains were read from a single sample in a study of blood T cell repertoires in COVID-19. Repertoires were generated with immunoSEQ multiplex PCR, while TCRdb's copy carries only in-frame clones and drops some. The sample includes roughly 290,000 clones, around 91% of them seen just once. What was sequenced was PBMCs or T cells enriched from blood (not recorded which). The receptors derive from a woman between 18 and 29 years old with acute COVID-19. Each CDR3 is given with its conserved first and last residue. D genes are given only for firm matches. For some rows the clone size is stated as once, few or many, or as a class when expanded; others skip it.

J | V | D | size | CDR3 | DNA
TRBJ2-7 | TRBV6-5 | TRBD1 | . | CASSHPGTGYEQYF | TGTGCCAGCAGTCACCCCGGGACAGGATACGAGCAGTACTTC
TRBJ2-6 | TRBV15 | . | . | CATSRDPTGANVLTF | TGTGCCACCAGCAGAGACCCAACTGGGGCCAACGTCCTGACTTTC
TRBJ1-4 | TRBV27 | . | . | CASRAGGGSEKLFF | TGTGCCAGCAGAGCAGGTGGGGGGTCGGAAAAACTGTTTTTT
TRBJ1-2 | TRBV7-2 | . | . | CASSSPPPQLDGYTF | TGTGCCAGCAGCTCGCCCCCGCCCCAGTTGGATGGCTACACCTTC
TRBJ1-4 | TRBV29-1 | . | . | CSVEADSLNEKLFF | TGCAGCGTTGAAGCGGACAGTCTTAATGAAAAACTGTTTTTT
TRBJ2-1 | TRBV4-2 | TRBD2 | . | CASSLTSGNTYNEQFF | TGTGCCAGCAGCCTGACTAGCGGGAACACCTACAATGAGCAGTTCTTC
TRBJ2-3 | TRBV12-3/TRBV12-4 | . | once | CASSFYTDTQYF | TGTGCCAGCAGTTTCTACACAGATACGCAGTATTTT
TRBJ1-2 | TRBV28 | TRBD1 | . | CASSRQGYGYTF | TGTGCCAGCAGTCGACAGGGCTATGGCTACACCTTC
TRBJ2-5 | TRBV4-3 | . | once | CASSQDFGGGRQETQYF | TGCGCCAGCAGCCAAGACTTTGGGGGAGGACGCCAAGAGACCCAGTACTTC
TRBJ2-5 | TRBV5-1 | TRBD2 | . | CASSLGVAGKEETQYF | TGCGCCAGCAGCTTGGGGGTAGCGGGTAAGGAGGAGACCCAGTACTTC
TRBJ1-5 | TRBV18 | . | . | CASSPGSGEPQHF | TGTGCCAGCTCACCAGGTTCAGGGGAGCCCCAGCATTTT
TRBJ1-2 | TRBV7-2 | . | . | CASSLNRVNYGYTF | TGTGCCAGCAGCTTAAACAGGGTCAACTATGGCTACACCTTC
TRBJ2-5 | TRBV11-2 | . | . | CASSFGPQETQYF | TGTGCCAGCAGTTTCGGTCCACAAGAGACCCAGTACTTC
TRBJ2-7 | TRBV6-2/TRBV6-3 | TRBD2 | once | CASSYSSRERYEQYF | TGTGCCAGCAGTTACAGTTCGCGGGAGAGGTACGAGCAGTACTTC
TRBJ1-2 | TRBV6-2/TRBV6-3 | TRBD1 | . | CASSYSGDRPTGYTF | TGTGCCAGCAGTTACTCGGGGGACAGACCTACGGGCTACACCTTC
TRBJ2-2 | TRBV11-2 | . | few | CASPQGRRDTGELFF | TGTGCCAGCCCCCAGGGGAGACGGGACACCGGGGAGCTGTTTTTT
TRBJ1-1 | TRBV6-5 | . | . | CASTNTGRNTEAFF | TGTGCCAGCACAAATACAGGGAGGAACACTGAAGCTTTCTTT
TRBJ2-5 | TRBV3-1/TRBV3-2 | . | . | CASSQVTGWKETQYF | TGTGCCAGCAGCCAAGTAACAGGGTGGAAAGAGACCCAGTACTTC
TRBJ2-5 | TRBV14 | TRBD1 | . | CASSHLTGLQETQYF | TGTGCCAGCAGCCACCTGACAGGGCTCCAAGAGACCCAGTACTTC
TRBJ2-3 | TRBV2 | TRBD1 | . | CASTRGGSPSTDTQYF | TGTGCCAGCACCCGAGGGGGCTCCCCTAGCACAGATACGCAGTATTTT
TRBJ2-5 | TRBV6-5 | TRBD1 | . | CASSYRGSQETQYF | TGTGCCAGCAGCTACAGGGGGTCCCAAGAGACCCAGTACTTC
TRBJ2-7 | TRBV10-3 | . | . | CAISTLRGDNSYEQYF | TGTGCCATCAGTACCCTTAGAGGAGATAACTCCTACGAGCAGTACTTC
TRBJ2-3 | TRBV15 | TRBD2 | . | CATSRLADPSTDTQYF | TGTGCCACCAGCAGACTAGCGGACCCTAGCACAGATACGCAGTATTTT
TRBJ2-1 | TRBV7-2 | TRBD2 | . | CASSLWSGASGSQNEQFF | TGTGCCAGCAGCCTCTGGTCTGGGGCTAGCGGGAGTCAGAATGAGCAGTTCTTC
TRBJ2-7 | TRBV11-2 | . | . | CASSLVEYEQYF | TGTGCCAGCAGCTTAGTAGAGTACGAGCAGTACTTC
TRBJ2-5 | TRBV9 | TRBD2 | . | CASSVYSGRTQETQYF | TGTGCCAGCAGCGTTTATAGCGGGAGGACACAAGAGACCCAGTACTTC
TRBJ1-2 | TRBV4-3 | TRBD1 | . | CASRPETGGDYGYTF | TGCGCCAGCAGACCTGAGACAGGGGGCGACTATGGCTACACCTTC
TRBJ2-5 | TRBV5-4 | . | . | CASSLEYGGEETQYF | TGTGCCAGCAGCTTGGAATACGGCGGGGAAGAGACCCAGTACTTC
TRBJ1-1 | TRBV5-1 | . | . | CASSLRQGMNTEAFF | TGCGCCAGCAGCTTGCGGCAGGGCATGAACACTGAAGCTTTCTTT
TRBJ2-1 | TRBV27 | TRBD2 | . | CASSFRLAGPYNEQFF | TGTGCCAGCAGTTTCCGACTAGCGGGGCCCTACAATGAGCAGTTCTTC
TRBJ1-2 | TRBV5-1 | . | . | CASSLWGQDGYTF | TGCGCCAGCAGCTTGTGGGGGCAGGATGGCTACACCTTC
TRBJ1-4 | TRBV5-1 | TRBD1 | once | CASSLGTDRVDEKLFF | TGCGCCAGCAGCTTGGGAACCGACAGGGTCGATGAAAAACTGTTTTTT
TRBJ1-2 | TRBV29-1 | . | . | CSVEAPSEGYTF | TGCAGCGTTGAAGCGCCGTCTGAGGGCTACACCTTC
TRBJ1-1 | TRBV9 | . | . | CASSVAGQNTEAFF | TGTGCCAGCAGCGTAGCGGGACAAAACACTGAAGCTTTCTTT
TRBJ1-4 | TRBV6-6 | . | . | CASSPGAATNEKLFF | TGTGCCAGCAGCCCAGGGGCGGCAACTAATGAAAAACTGTTTTTT
TRBJ2-2 | TRBV18 | TRBD1 | . | CASSPRTGFTGELFF | TGTGCCAGCTCACCAAGGACAGGGTTTACCGGGGAGCTGTTTTTT
TRBJ2-3 | TRBV27 | TRBD1 | . | CASSSPLYRGRTDTQYF | TGTGCCAGCAGTTCCCCCCTTTACAGGGGCCGCACAGATACGCAGTATTTT
TRBJ2-1 | TRBV27 | . | . | CASSPSEIYNEQFF | TGTGCCAGCAGCCCTAGCGAGATATACAATGAGCAGTTCTTC
TRBJ1-2 | TRBV28 | . | once | CASSLFAGSYGYTF | TGTGCCAGCAGTTTATTTGCGGGTTCGTATGGCTACACCTTC
TRBJ2-7 | TRBV7-2 | TRBD2 | once | CASSLLSGGTRSSYEQYF | TGTGCCAGCAGCTTACTCTCCGGGGGGACCCGAAGCTCCTACGAGCAGTACTTC
TRBJ1-5 | TRBV7-9 | . | . | CASSLWGGQPQHF | TGTGCCAGCAGCTTATGGGGAGGTCAGCCCCAGCATTTT
TRBJ2-1 | TRBV7-6 | . | few | CASSLGLKNEQFF | TGTGCCAGCAGCTTAGGGCTTAAGAATGAGCAGTTCTTC
TRBJ2-1 | TRBV7-7 | . | . | CASSQTSYNEQFF | TGTGCCAGCAGCCAGACTAGCTACAATGAGCAGTTCTTC
TRBJ1-1 | TRBV15 | . | . | CATSSRRLNTEAFF | TGTGCCACCAGCAGTAGAAGATTGAACACTGAAGCTTTCTTT
TRBJ2-1 | TRBV4-1 | TRBD2 | . | CASSRTSGLYNEQFF | TGCGCCAGCAGCCGGACTAGCGGGCTCTACAATGAGCAGTTCTTC
TRBJ2-1 | TRBV29-1 | TRBD2 | . | CSVHGLAGANEQFF | TGCAGCGTACATGGACTAGCGGGAGCAAATGAGCAGTTCTTC
TRBJ1-1 | TRBV11-2 | . | . | CASSSSDGGNTEAFF | TGTGCCAGCAGCTCCTCGGACGGAGGGAACACTGAAGCTTTCTTT
TRBJ1-6 | TRBV4-2 | TRBD1 | . | CASSPSDRVDSPLHF | TGTGCCAGCAGCCCTTCGGACAGGGTGGATTCACCCCTCCACTTT
TRBJ2-1 | TRBV7-2 | TRBD2 | once | CASSMTSGGMNEQFF | TGTGCCAGCAGCATGACTAGCGGGGGCATGAATGAGCAGTTCTTC
TRBJ2-1 | TRBV12-3/TRBV12-4 | . | . | CASSFLENNEQFF | TGTGCCAGCAGTTTCTTAGAAAACAATGAGCAGTTCTTC
TRBJ2-1 | TRBV7-2 | TRBD2 | . | CASSPRTSGSYNEQFF | TGTGCCAGCAGCCCCCGGACTAGCGGCTCCTACAATGAGCAGTTCTTC
TRBJ1-1 | TRBV27 | TRBD1 | . | CASSMRTGEAFF | TGTGCCAGCAGTATGCGGACAGGAGAAGCTTTCTTT